The 24 T cell receptor beta chains below all came from one sample that was sequenced in a study of blood T cell repertoires in COVID-19. The data were produced by immunoSEQ multiplex PCR, yet TCRdb's version contains in-frame clones alone and is incomplete. The repertoire includes 150,000 to 200,000 clones, more than 90% of them detected once, and about 18% sits in the top ten. Sequencing was performed on peripheral blood. The receptors come from a man aged 60 to 69 with active or convalescent COVID-19.

This sequence joins TRBV2 and TRBJ1-5; D remains unclear. V was cut by 4 bases and J by 7 bases, with 11 bases left in between. CDR3 length: 13 amino acids. CDR1 SNHLY and CDR2 FYNNEI come from the germline V gene. The CDR3 here is CASSGEVGQPQHF. The DNA of the CDR3 is TGTGCCAGCAGTGGGGAGGTAGGGCAGCCCCAGCATTTT.

The chain uses TRBV27 and TRBJ2-7; TRBD1 might be the D (5 bases). V shed 5 bases and J shed 5 bases, with 22 bases lying between them. Germline V gene sequence: CDR1 MNHEY, CDR2 SMNVEV (reference sequence). This CDR3 comprises 16 residues. The CDR3 nucleotides are TGTGCCAGCAGTCCCAGGCCGGACACTACCCTCGACGAGCAGTACTTC. This translates into CASSPRPDTTLDEQYF.

This chain's CDR3 is CSAGGQGNSPLHF. The CDR3, as DNA: TGCAGTGCTGGTGGACAGGGAAATTCACCCCTCCACTTT. The chain links TRBV20-1 to TRBJ1-6, with 8 bases lining up with TRBD1. This CDR3 is built from 13 residues. Per germline, CDR1 DFQATT and CDR2 SNEGSKA (reference sequence). V shed 5 bases and J 7 bases; nucleotides not matched to a gene: 4.

The chain has TRBV28 and TRBJ1-5; perhaps TRBD1 as D (5 bases). This CDR3 is built from 14 residues. V shed 3 bases and J shed 7 bases, with 13 bases lying between them. Germline V CDR1 and CDR2: MDHEN, SYDVKM. The CDR3 nucleotides are TGTGCCAGCAGTTTTAGGGGCAGAACCCAGCCCCAGCATTTT. This gives the protein CASSFRGRTQPQHF.

The chain has TRBV12-3 or TRBV12-4 and TRBJ1-5; possible D gene TRBD1, 5 bases. Trimming pared 5 bases from V and 4 bases from J, leaving 9 bases between. This CDR3 has 13 residues. In DNA, the CDR3 is TGTGCCAGCAGTCAAGCAGGGAATCAGCCCCAGCATTTT. This gives the protein CASSQAGNQPQHF.

The chain employs TRBV6-5 and TRBJ1-6; 7 bases are a match to TRBD1. Germline loops: CDR1 MNHEY, CDR2 SVGAGI. The CDR3 has 14 residues. Trimming at V came to 7 bases and at J to 8 bases, leaving 8 bases not matched to a gene. The CDR3 bases are TGTGCCAGCACCCCGGGACAGACGTATTCACCCCTCCACTTT. Its protein is CASTPGQTYSPLHF.

The V call is TRBV4-2, the J call TRBJ2-3; 8 nucleotides match TRBD1. From germline, CDR1 is LGHNA and CDR2 YNFKEQ. Trimming at V came to 3 bases and at J to 1 base, leaving 3 bases not matched to a gene. The CDR3 length is 15 residues. CDR3 amino acids: CASSHDRGRTDTQYF. CDR3 bases: TGTGCCAGCAGCCACGACAGGGGTCGCACAGATACGCAGTATTTT.

This rearrangement joins TRBV28 to TRBJ1-2, with 9 nucleotides matching TRBD1. The junction had 14 bases not matched to a gene; V was cut back by 4 bases and J by 11 bases. This CDR3 is built from 15 residues. Germline loops: CDR1 MDHEN, CDR2 SYDVKM. The CDR3 reads CASSSDPDRGFFYTF. In DNA form, the CDR3 reads TGTGCCAGCAGTTCTGACCCCGACAGGGGGTTTTTTTACACCTTC.

The J gene is TRBJ1-3, the V gene TRBV27, with a possible D match to TRBD1 (5 bases). The ends were cut back, 2 bases at V and 3 bases at J, with 8 bases in the middle. Looked up from germline, CDR1 is MNHEY and CDR2 is SMNVEV (reference sequence). The CDR3 has 14 residues. DNA for the CDR3: TGTGCCAGCAGTTTACAGGGAGGTGGAAACACCATATATTTT. It codes for CASSLQGGGNTIYF.

The chain carries TRBV28 and TRBJ2-7; 10 bases align to TRBD1. Germline V gene sequence: CDR1 MDHEN, CDR2 SYDVKM. The J segment lost 5 bases and the V segment lost 5 bases, leaving 9 bases of the junction unmatched. The CDR3 totals 15 residues. As DNA, the CDR3 is TGTGCCAGCAGTCCGACAGGGGGCGTCGGGAACGAGCAGTACTTC. Its translation: CASSPTGGVGNEQYF.

The V and J genes are TRBV10-2 and TRBJ2-3; no clear D. Germline V lookup: CDR1 WSHSY, CDR2 SAAADI. The CDR3 is 11 amino acids. The V end lost 4 bases, the J end lost 9 bases, and 8 bases lay between the germline ends. This chain's CDR3 is CASSASLTQYF. CDR3 nucleotides: TGCGCCAGCAGTGCCAGTTTGACGCAGTATTTT.

This chain uses TRBV5-1 with TRBJ1-3; a weak D match, TRBD1 (6 bases). The V and J ends lost 2 bases and 0 bases respectively, with 15 bases between them. The germline V gene has CDR1 SGHRS and CDR2 YFSETQ. This CDR3 contains 17 residues. This chain's CDR3 is CASSLSGQLSSGNTIYF. In nucleotides, the CDR3 is TGCGCCAGCAGCTTAAGCGGACAGCTAAGCTCTGGAAACACCATATATTTT.

V is TRBV2 and J is TRBJ1-3; 7 bases line up with TRBD1. The CDR3 has 14 residues. The V segment lost 7 bases and the J segment 0 bases; nucleotides outside the gene matches: 3. Per germline, CDR1 SNHLY and CDR2 FYNNEI. CDR3 nucleotide sequence: TGTGCCAGCAACAGGGGAAGCTCTGGAAACACCATATATTTT. Protein: CASNRGSSGNTIYF.

The rearrangement uses TRBV2 and TRBJ1-5, with no clear D. Germline V gene lookup returns CDR1 SNHLY and CDR2 FYNNEI. This CDR3 has 14 amino acids. Trimming took off 6 bases at V and 4 bases at J, with 13 bases between the two ends. In DNA, the CDR3 is TGTGCCAGCAGGATTTTTGGCCCTAATCAGCCCCAGCATTTT. Translation: CASRIFGPNQPQHF.

The rearrangement uses TRBV5-4 and TRBJ1-2; D may be TRBD1 (5 bases). This CDR3 comprises 16 residues. Germline V gives CDR1 SGHNT, CDR2 YYREEE (reference sequence). V lost 4 bases and J lost 0, with 16 bases in between. CDR3 sequence reads: CASSRGQQATNYGYTF. The CDR3 coding sequence is TGTGCCAGCAGCCGTGGACAACAAGCAACTAACTATGGCTACACCTTC. The whole variable domain, remainder taken from reference TRBV5-4 and TRBJ1-2, is ETGVTQSPTHLIKTRGQQVTLRCSSQSGHNTVSWYQQALGQGPQFIFQYYREEENGRGNFPPRFSGLQFPNYSSELNVNALELDDSALYLCASSRGQQATNYGYTFGSGTRLTVV.

This chain connects TRBV6-5 to TRBJ2-7, with 7 bases aligning to TRBD1. This CDR3 comprises 14 residues. Looked up from germline, CDR1 is MNHEY and CDR2 is SVGAGI. V gave up 5 bases and J gave up 2 bases; unmatched junction bases: 6. CDR3 sequence: CASSNTGDPYEQYF. CDR3 sequence (DNA): TGTGCCAGCAGTAACACAGGGGATCCCTACGAGCAGTACTTC.

This rearrangement joins TRBV19 to TRBJ2-7; the D gene is possibly TRBD2 (5 bases). CDR1 is LNHDA and CDR2 is SQIVND in the germline V gene (reference sequence). The CDR3 sequence is 13 residues long. Trimming pared 9 bases from V and 3 bases from J, leaving 15 bases between. The CDR3 loop reads CASRGQDNYEQYF. CDR3 in DNA: TGTGCCAGCCGCGGGCAGGATAACTACGAGCAGTACTTC. The variable domain in full, with the rest retrieved from reference TRBV19 and TRBJ2-7, is DGGITQSPKYLFRKEGQNVTLSCEQNLNHDAMYWYRQDPGQGLRLIYYSQIVNDFQKGDIAEGYSVSREKKESFPLTVTSAQKNPTAFYLCASRGQDNYEQYFGPGTRLTVT.

The V gene is TRBV6-5, the J gene TRBJ1-6; 9 bases are shared with TRBD1. This CDR3 has 14 amino acids. V was clipped by 6 bases and J by 10 bases; unmatched bases: 7. The germline V gene encodes CDR1 MNHEY and CDR2 SVGAGI. CDR3 residues: CASRAGTGSSPLHF. CDR3 nucleotide sequence: TGTGCCAGCAGGGCCGGGACAGGGTCATCACCCCTCCACTTT.

The chain combines TRBV7-6 with TRBJ1-2; 10 bases are a match to TRBD1. The CDR3 is 18 amino acids. Germline CDR1 reads SGHVS; CDR2 reads FNYEAQ. V lost 0 bases to trimming and J lost 4 bases; unmatched junction nucleotides: 11. CDR3 nucleotides: TGTGCCAGCAGCTTAGCCGGGACAGGGGCTACATTCCCCTATGGCTACACCTTC. Encoded protein: CASSLAGTGATFPYGYTF.

J is TRBJ1-5 and V is TRBV14; D gene uncertain. V was trimmed by 0 bases and J by 9 bases, leaving 15 bases between them. Germline values: CDR1 SGHDN, CDR2 FVKESK. CDR3 length equals 15 residues. CDR3 in amino acids: CASSQDYARVGPQHF. In DNA form, the CDR3 reads TGTGCCAGCAGCCAAGACTATGCCCGCGTCGGGCCCCAGCATTTT. The whole variable domain, remainder taken from reference TRBV14 and TRBJ1-5, is EAGVTQFPSHSVIEKGQTVTLRCDPISGHDNLYWYRRVMGKEIKFLLHFVKESKQDESGMPNNRFLAERTGGTYSTLKVQPAELEDSGVYFCASSQDYARVGPQHFGDGTRLSIL.

V gene TRBV21-1 combines with J gene TRBJ2-7; the table gives TRBD2 as D, unverified against the DNA. TRBV21-1 is tagged as a pseudogene. This CDR3 is built from 18 residues. In DNA, the CDR3 is TGTGCCGGAGCGTCGGACAGAGGGACTAGCGGGCCGTACTACGAGCAGTACTTC. It translates to CAGASDRGTSGPYYEQYF.

As for this clone: Other DNA sequences within the sample encode an identical CDR3. The gene calls are TRBV19 and TRBJ1-1, with D possibly matching TRBD1 (6 bases). V was cut by 6 bases and J by 1 base, with 9 bases left in between. CDR3 size: 13 residues. CDR1 LNHDA and CDR2 SQIVND come from the germline V gene (reference sequence). The CDR3 loop reads CASSPQGNTEAFF. The CDR3 nucleotides read TGTGCCAGTAGCCCACAGGGGAACACTGAAGCTTTCTTT.

This chain links TRBV6-5 with TRBJ1-4; possible D gene TRBD1, 5 bases. Trimming cost V 0 bases and J 8 bases, with 13 bases left between them. The length of the CDR3 is 15 residues. Per the germline V gene, CDR1 is MNHEY and CDR2 is SVGAGI. Written as DNA, the CDR3 is TGTGCCAGCAGTTACTCGGGGGGGAGTGGAGAAAAACTGTTTTTT. As protein: CASSYSGGSGEKLFF.

The V and J genes are TRBV5-6 and TRBJ2-2, with D possibly being TRBD2 (5 bases). The V gene's germline CDR1 is SGHDT and CDR2 YYEEEE. CDR3 length: 15 amino acids. The V end was cut by 0 bases, the J end by 0 bases, with 6 bases between. CDR3 residues: CASSLGLSNTGELFF. CDR3 in DNA: TGTGCCAGCAGCTTGGGACTATCGAACACCGGGGAGCTGTTTTTT.